The 8 T cell receptor beta chains below all came from one sample that was sequenced in a study of CDR3 diversity in severe acne. TCRdb itself ran the PCR reads through MiXCR, one entry per CDR3 protein. The repertoire holds roughly 100,000 distinct CDR3 sequences, with more than 45% as singletons. Sequenced material: blood. The receptor source for this set is a male donor with acne.

The CDR3 nucleotides are TGTGCCAGCAGTGCCACTCTTGGAAACACCATATATTTT. This encodes CASSATLGNTIYF. V gene TRBV25-1 combines with J gene TRBJ1-3; D not certain. CDR1 is MGHDK and CDR2 is SYGVNS in the germline V gene. Trimming stripped 4 bases from V and 3 bases from J, with 7 bases between. CDR3 length: 13 amino acids.

The V gene is TRBV27, the J gene TRBJ2-7; 14 bases line up with TRBD2. J was trimmed by 5 bases and V by 4 bases; bases with no gene match: 16. The germline gives CDR1 MNHEY, CDR2 SMNVEV (reference sequence). The CDR3 spans 19 residues. This CDR3 reads CASSSHHPGLAGERDEQYV. The CDR3 DNA follows: TGTGCCAGCAGTTCCCACCACCCGGGACTAGCGGGAGAACGGGACGAGCAGTACGTC.

This clonotype occurred once. The chain recombines TRBV5-1 with TRBJ1-1; 8 bases are a match to TRBD1. The CDR3 consists of 14 residues. Germline V CDR1 and CDR2: SGHRS, YFSETQ. Trimming at V came to 1 base and at J to 10 bases, leaving 9 bases not matched to a gene. The CDR3 loop reads CASSLMTGVGAAFF. As DNA, the CDR3 is TGCGCCAGCAGCTTGATGACAGGGGTGGGGGCAGCTTTCTTT.

As for this clonotype: The conserved phenylalanine or tryptophan is not found at the CDR3 terminus, so this likely reflects a read error. In nucleotides, the CDR3 is TGTGGCATCGCCTCAGGGGACAGGGGACGGGATCGTGTTGAGCAGTTCTCC. Translating gives CGIASGDRGRDRVEQFS. J is TRBJ2-1 and V is TRBV10-3, with 10 bases that match TRBD1. Per germline, CDR1 ENHRY and CDR2 SYGVKD. The CDR3 length is 17 residues.

This clonotype was recorded many times. V is TRBV5-1 and J is TRBJ1-6; D is unclear. Germline V lookup: CDR1 SGHRS, CDR2 YFSETQ. This CDR3 has 13 amino acids. V shed 7 bases and J shed 7 bases, with 12 bases lying between them. This CDR3 reads CASRMAENSPLHF. In DNA, the CDR3 is TGCGCCAGCCGCATGGCGGAAAATTCACCCCTCCACTTT.

The gene calls are TRBV9 and TRBJ1-2; D is unresolved. Trimming stripped 4 bases from V and 8 bases from J, with 15 bases between. This CDR3 region has 13 residues. Germline lookup yields CDR1 SGDLS and CDR2 YYNGEE. The CDR3 DNA follows: TGTGCCAGCAGCCCCCGCGAGGTCTTCGGCTACACCTTC. Translated, it gives CASSPREVFGYTF.

As to this clonotype: This may arise from a read error, as a much more abundant clone is one base away. The V gene is TRBV6-5, the J gene TRBJ2-1; TRBD2 aligns across 8 bases. The CDR3 has 14 residues. Germline CDR1 and CDR2: MNHEY and SVGAGI. The junction had 10 bases not matched to a gene; V was cut back by 8 bases and J by 7 bases. The CDR3 sequence is CASGRGLVANEQFF. The DNA of the CDR3 is TGTGCCAGCGGTAGGGGACTAGTGGCGAATGAGCAGTTCTTC.

The sample holds a few counts of this clonotype. J is TRBJ2-2 and V is TRBV24-1, with TRBD1 as a possible D gene (6 bases). The germline V and J ends were trimmed by 4 bases and 6 bases, with 11 bases remaining between them. Germline-derived CDR1 and CDR2 are KGHDR and SFDVKD. CDR3 size: 14 residues. CDR3 amino acids: CATSDPTGAGELFF. The CDR3 DNA sequence: TGTGCCACCAGTGACCCGACAGGCGCCGGGGAGCTGTTTTTT.